This T cell receptor (beta chain) was identified in a study of blood T cell repertoires in COVID-19. Authors' processing steps: How many nucleated cells were present was estimated from reference gene primer amplification. The method was immunoSEQ multiplex PCR; TCRdb's version includes in-frame clones alone and lacks a portion of them. V and J calls and clone size come straight from that table; D and trimming were deduced from the DNA. Of some 130,000 clones in the sample, approximately 84% were seen once. The V gene's germline CDR1 is SGHRS and CDR2 YFSETQ. V dropped 0 bases and J dropped 4; count of bases not matched to a gene: 5. The CDR3 loop spans 15 amino acids.

Sequences were obtained from peripheral blood. The origin of this receptor is a woman aged 25 to 45 who had recovered from COVID-19. The chain recombines TRBV5-1 with TRBJ1-1; the match to TRBD1 covers 8 bases. The CDR3 DNA reads TGCGCCAGCAGCTTGGTAGACAGGGGAGGCACTGAAGCTTTCTTT. Amino acids: CASSLVDRGGTEAFF.